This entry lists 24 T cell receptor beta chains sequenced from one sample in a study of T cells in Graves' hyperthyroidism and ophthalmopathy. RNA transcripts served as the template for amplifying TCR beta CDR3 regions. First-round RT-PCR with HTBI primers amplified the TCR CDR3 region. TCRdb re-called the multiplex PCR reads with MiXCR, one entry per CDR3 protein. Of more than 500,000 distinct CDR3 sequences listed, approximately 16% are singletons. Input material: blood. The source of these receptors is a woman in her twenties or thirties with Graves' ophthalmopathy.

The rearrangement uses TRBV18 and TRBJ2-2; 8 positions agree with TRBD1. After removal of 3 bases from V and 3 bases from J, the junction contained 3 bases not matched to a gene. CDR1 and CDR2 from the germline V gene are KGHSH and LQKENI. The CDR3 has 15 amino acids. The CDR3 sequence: CASSPQGADTGELFF. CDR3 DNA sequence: TGTGCCAGCTCACCTCAGGGGGCCGACACCGGGGAGCTGTTTTTT.

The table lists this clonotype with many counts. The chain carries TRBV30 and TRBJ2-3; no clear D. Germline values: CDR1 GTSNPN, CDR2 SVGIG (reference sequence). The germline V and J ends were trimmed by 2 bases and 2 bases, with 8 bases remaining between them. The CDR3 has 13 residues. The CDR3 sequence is CAWSNLITDTQYF. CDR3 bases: TGTGCCTGGAGTAACTTAATCACAGATACGCAGTATTTT. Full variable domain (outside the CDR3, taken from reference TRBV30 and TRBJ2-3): SQTIHQWPATLVQPVGSPLSLECTVEGTSNPNLYWYRQAAGRGLQLLFYSVGIGQISSEVPQNLSASRPQDRQFILSSKKLLLSDSGFYLCAWSNLITDTQYFGPGTRLTVL.

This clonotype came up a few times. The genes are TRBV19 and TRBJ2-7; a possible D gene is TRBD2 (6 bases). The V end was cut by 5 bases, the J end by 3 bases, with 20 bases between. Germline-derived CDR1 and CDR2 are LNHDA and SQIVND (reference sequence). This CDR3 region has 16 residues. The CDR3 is CASSRLLAQGLYEQYF. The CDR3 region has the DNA TGTGCCAGTAGTCGACTTCTAGCGCAAGGGCTCTACGAGCAGTACTTC.

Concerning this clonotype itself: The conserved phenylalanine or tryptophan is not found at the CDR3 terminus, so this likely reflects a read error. Here the CDR3 DNA reads TGTGCCAGCAGCCAAGATTTCATTTATAGCGAAGCTTTCCTT. This translates into CASSQDFIYSEAFL. The rearrangement uses TRBV3-1 and TRBJ1-1; D call uncertain. The CDR3 extends over 14 amino acids. With 0 bases removed from V and 8 bases from J, the gap between germline ends came to 13 bases. Per germline, CDR1 LGHDT and CDR2 YNNKEL (reference sequence).

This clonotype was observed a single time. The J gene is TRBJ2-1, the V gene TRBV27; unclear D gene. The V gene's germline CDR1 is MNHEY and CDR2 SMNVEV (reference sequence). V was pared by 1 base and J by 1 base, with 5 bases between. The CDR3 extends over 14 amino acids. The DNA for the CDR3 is TGTGCCAGCAGTTTATTTGTTTCCTACAATGAGCAGTTCTTC. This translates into CASSLFVSYNEQFF.

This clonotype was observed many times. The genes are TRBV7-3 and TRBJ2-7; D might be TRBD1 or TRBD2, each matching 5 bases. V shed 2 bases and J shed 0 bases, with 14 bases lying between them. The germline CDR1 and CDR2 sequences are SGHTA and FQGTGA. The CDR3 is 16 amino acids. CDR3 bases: TGTGCCAGCAGCTTAGACGCTTCAGGGAGCTCCTACGAGCAGTACTTC. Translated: CASSLDASGSSYEQYF.

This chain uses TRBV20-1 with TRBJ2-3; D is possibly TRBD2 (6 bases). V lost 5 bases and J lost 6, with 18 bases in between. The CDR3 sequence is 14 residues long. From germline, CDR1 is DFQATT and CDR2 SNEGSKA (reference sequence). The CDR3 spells CSALITGERDTQYF. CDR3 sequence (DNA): TGCAGTGCTCTGATAACGGGAGAACGGGATACGCAGTATTTT.

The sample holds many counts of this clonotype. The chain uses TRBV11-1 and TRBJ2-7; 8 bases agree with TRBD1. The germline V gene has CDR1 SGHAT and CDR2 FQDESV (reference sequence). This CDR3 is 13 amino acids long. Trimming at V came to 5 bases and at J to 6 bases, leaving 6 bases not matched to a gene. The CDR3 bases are TGTGCCAGCAGCACGGACAGGGTGGGCGAGCAGTACTTC. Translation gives CASSTDRVGEQYF.

CDR3 amino acids: CASSLVSGGIFSGNTIYF. The CDR3, as DNA: TGTGCCAGCAGCTTAGTTAGTGGAGGGATCTTCTCTGGAAACACCATATATTTT. The chain employs TRBV7-2 and TRBJ1-3; D uncertain. Trimming cost V 1 base and J 0 bases, with 16 bases left between them. The CDR3 contains 18 residues. From germline, CDR1 is SGHTA and CDR2 FQGNSA.

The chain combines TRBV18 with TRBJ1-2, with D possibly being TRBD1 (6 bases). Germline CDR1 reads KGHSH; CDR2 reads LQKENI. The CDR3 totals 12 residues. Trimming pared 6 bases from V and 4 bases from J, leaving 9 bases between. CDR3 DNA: TGTGCCAGCTCCGGGACAAGCTATGGCTACACCTTC. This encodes CASSGTSYGYTF.

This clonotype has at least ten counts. CDR3 protein: CRGEGRGYVYTGELFF. Written as DNA, the CDR3 is TGCAGGGGCGAGGGCAGGGGGTATGTGTACACCGGGGAGCTGTTTTTT. The rearrangement links TRBV20-1 to TRBJ2-2; TRBD1 aligns across 7 bases. This CDR3 has 16 residues. From germline, CDR1 is DFQATT and CDR2 SNEGSKA (reference sequence).

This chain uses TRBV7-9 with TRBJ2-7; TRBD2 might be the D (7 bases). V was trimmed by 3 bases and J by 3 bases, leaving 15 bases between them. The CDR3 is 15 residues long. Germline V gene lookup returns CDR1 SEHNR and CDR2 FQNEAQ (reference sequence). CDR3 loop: CASSFRGGDLYEQYF. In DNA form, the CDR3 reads TGTGCCAGCAGCTTCAGGGGAGGGGACCTCTACGAGCAGTACTTC.

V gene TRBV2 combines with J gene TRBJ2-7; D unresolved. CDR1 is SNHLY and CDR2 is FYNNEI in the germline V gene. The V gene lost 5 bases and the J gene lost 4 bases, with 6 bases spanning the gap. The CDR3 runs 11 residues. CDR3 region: CASSPVYEQYF. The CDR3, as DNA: TGTGCCAGCAGTCCAGTTTACGAGCAGTACTTC.

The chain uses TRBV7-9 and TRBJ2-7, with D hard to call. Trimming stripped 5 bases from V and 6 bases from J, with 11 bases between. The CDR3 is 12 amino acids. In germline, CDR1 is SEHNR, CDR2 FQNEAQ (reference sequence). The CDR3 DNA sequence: TGTGCCAGCAGCACGGCCGTCCCCGAGCAGTACTTC. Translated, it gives CASSTAVPEQYF.

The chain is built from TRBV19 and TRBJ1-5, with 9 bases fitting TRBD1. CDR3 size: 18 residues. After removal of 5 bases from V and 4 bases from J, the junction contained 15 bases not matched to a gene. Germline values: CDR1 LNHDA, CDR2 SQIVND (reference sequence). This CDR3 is CASSAVGTGHDQNQPQHF. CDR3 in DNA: TGTGCCAGTAGTGCCGTAGGGACAGGGCACGATCAAAATCAGCCCCAGCATTTT.

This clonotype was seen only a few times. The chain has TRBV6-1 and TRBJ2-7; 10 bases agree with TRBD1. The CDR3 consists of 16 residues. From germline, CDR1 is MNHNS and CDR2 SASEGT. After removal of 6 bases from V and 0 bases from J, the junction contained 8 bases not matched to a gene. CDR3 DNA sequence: TGTGCCAGCAGAACCGTCCGGGACAGGGGCTCCTACGAGCAGTACTTC. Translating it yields CASRTVRDRGSYEQYF.

DNA for the CDR3: TGTGCCAGCAGCTTACCCAGACCAAAAAACATTCAGTACTTC. Translating it yields CASSLPRPKNIQYF. V gene TRBV7-8 combines with J gene TRBJ2-4; no reliable D call. The V end lost 2 bases, the J end lost 4 bases, and 9 bases lay between the germline ends. In germline, CDR1 is SGHVS, CDR2 FQNEAQ. This CDR3 region has 14 residues.

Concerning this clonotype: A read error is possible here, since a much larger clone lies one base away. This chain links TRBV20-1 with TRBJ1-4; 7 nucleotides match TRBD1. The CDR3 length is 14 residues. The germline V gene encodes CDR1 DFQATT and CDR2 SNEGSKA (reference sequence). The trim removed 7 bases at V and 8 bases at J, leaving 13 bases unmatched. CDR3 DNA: TGCAGTGGATTGGAAGGGGGCTCAAGGGAAAAACTGTTTTTT. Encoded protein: CSGLEGGSREKLFF.

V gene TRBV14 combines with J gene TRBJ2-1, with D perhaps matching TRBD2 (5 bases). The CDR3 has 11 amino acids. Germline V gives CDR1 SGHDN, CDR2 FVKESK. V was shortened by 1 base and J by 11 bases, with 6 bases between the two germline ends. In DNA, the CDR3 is TGTGCCAGCAGCCAAGTGACTAAGCAGTTCTTC. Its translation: CASSQVTKQFF.

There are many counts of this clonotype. CDR3: CAISESTRDSPLHF. The CDR3 nucleotides are TGTGCCATCAGTGAGTCGACCAGGGATTCACCCCTCCACTTT. The chain combines TRBV10-3 with TRBJ1-6; perhaps TRBD1 as D (5 bases). Per germline, CDR1 ENHRY and CDR2 SYGVKD. The CDR3 consists of 14 residues. Trimming took 0 bases from V and 8 from J, leaving 8 bases between them.

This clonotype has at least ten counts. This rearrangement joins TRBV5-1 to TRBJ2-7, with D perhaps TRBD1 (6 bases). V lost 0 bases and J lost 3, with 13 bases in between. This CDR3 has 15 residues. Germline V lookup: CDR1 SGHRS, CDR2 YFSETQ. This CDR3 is CASSLVRTADYEQYF. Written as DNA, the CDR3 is TGCGCCAGCAGCTTGGTGAGGACAGCTGACTACGAGCAGTACTTC.

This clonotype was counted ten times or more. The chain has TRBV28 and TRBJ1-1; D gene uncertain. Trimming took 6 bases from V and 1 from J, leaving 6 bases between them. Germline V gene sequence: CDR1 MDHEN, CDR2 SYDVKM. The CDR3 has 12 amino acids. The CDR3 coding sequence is TGTGCCAGCAGAGATACGAACACTGAAGCTTTCTTT. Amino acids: CASRDTNTEAFF.

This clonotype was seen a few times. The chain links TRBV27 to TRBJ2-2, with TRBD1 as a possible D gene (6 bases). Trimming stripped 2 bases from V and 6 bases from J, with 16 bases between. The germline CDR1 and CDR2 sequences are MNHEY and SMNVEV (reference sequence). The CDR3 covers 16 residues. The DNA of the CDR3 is TGTGCCAGCAGTTTAGTGGGACACTACATTCCCGGGGAGCTGTTTTTT. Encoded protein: CASSLVGHYIPGELFF.

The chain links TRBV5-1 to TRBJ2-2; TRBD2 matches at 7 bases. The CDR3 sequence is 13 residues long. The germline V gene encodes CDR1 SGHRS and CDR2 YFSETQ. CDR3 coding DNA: TGCGCAACCACCCCGGGGGGTGTCGGGGAGCTGTTTTTT. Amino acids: CATTPGGVGELFF.